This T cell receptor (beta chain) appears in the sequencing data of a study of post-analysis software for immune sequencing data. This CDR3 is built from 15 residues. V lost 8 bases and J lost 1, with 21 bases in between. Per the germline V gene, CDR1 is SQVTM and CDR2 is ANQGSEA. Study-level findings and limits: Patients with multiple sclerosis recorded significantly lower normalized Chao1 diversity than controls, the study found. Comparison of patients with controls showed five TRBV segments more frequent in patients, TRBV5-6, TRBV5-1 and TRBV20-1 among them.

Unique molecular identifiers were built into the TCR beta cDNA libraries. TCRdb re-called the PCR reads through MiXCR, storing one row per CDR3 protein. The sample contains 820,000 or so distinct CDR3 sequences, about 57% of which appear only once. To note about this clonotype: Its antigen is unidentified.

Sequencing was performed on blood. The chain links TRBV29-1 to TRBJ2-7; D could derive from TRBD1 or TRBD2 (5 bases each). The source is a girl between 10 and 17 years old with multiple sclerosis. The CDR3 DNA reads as TGCAGCATCACCTTAATGAGGGGTGCGTCCTACGAGCAGTACTTC. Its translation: CSITLMRGASYEQYF.